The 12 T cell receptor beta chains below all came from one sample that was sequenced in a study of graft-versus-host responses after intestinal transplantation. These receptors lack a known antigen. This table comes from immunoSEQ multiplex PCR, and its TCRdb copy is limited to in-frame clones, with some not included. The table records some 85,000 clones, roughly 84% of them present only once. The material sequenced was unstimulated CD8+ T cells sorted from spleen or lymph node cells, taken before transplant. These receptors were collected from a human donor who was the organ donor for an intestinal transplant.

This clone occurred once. CDR3 amino acids: CASSSGQGPPYEQYF. CDR3 in DNA: TGTGCCAGCAGCTCGGGACAGGGGCCTCCCTACGAGCAGTACTTC. J is TRBJ2-7 and V is TRBV7-9, with 10 bases fitting TRBD1. V dropped 4 bases and J dropped 2; count of bases not matched to a gene: 5. Germline lookup yields CDR1 SEHNR and CDR2 FQNEAQ (reference sequence). This CDR3 has 15 residues.

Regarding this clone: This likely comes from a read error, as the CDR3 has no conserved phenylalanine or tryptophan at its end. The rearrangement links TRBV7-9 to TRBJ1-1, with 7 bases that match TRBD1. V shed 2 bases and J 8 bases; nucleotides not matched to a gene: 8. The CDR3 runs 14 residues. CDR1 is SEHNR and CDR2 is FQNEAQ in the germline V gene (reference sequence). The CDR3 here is CASSLLAQQGEAFC. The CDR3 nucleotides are TGTGCCAGCAGCTTATTAGCCCAACAGGGGGAAGCTTTCTGT.

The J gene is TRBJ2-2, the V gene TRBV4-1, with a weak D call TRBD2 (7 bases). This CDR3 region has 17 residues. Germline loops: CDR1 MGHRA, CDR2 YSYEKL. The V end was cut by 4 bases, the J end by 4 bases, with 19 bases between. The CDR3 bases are TGCGCCAGCAGCCCGTACGGGGGGCTCGTTGGCACCGGGGAGCTGTTTTTT. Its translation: CASSPYGGLVGTGELFF.

CDR3 region: CASSHPGQINEQFF. Here the CDR3 DNA reads TGCGCCAGCAGCCACCCGGGACAGATCAATGAGCAGTTCTTC. This chain uses TRBV4-1 with TRBJ2-1, with 7 bases aligning to TRBD1. This CDR3 is built from 14 residues. Germline V gene lookup returns CDR1 MGHRA and CDR2 YSYEKL. V lost 3 bases, J lost 6 bases, and 5 bases stayed unmatched.

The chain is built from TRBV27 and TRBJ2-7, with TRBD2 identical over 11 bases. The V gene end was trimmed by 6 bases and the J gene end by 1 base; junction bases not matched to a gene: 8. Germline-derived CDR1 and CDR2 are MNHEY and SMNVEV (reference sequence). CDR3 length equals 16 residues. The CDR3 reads CASSLGTSGVSYEQYF. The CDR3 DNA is TGTGCCAGCAGCCTCGGGACTAGCGGAGTATCCTACGAGCAGTACTTC.

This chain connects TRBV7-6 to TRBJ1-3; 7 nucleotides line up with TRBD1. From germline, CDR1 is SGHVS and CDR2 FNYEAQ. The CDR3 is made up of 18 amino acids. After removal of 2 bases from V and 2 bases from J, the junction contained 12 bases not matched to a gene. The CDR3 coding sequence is TGTGCCAGCAGCTTAACCGGGACAGCCGGTTTTACTGGAAACACCATATATTTT. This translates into CASSLTGTAGFTGNTIYF.

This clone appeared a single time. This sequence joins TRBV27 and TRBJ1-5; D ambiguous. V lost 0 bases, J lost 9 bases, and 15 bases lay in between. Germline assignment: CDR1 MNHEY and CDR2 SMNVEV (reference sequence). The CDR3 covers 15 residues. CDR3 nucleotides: TGTGCCAGCAGTTTATCCAGAGCCGGATTGTGGCCCCAGCATTTT. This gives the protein CASSLSRAGLWPQHF.

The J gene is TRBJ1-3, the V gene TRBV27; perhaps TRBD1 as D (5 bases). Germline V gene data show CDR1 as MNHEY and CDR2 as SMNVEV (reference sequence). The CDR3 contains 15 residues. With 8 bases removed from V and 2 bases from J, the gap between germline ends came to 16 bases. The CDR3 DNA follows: TGTGCCAGCTCCCCCAACAGGATTACTGGAAACACCATATATTTT. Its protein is CASSPNRITGNTIYF.

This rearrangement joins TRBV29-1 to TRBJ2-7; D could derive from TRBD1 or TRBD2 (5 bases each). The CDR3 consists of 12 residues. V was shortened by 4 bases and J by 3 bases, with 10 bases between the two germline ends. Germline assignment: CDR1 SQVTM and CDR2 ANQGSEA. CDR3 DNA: TGCAGCGTTGGGGACGGAGACTACGAGCAGTACTTC. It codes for CSVGDGDYEQYF.

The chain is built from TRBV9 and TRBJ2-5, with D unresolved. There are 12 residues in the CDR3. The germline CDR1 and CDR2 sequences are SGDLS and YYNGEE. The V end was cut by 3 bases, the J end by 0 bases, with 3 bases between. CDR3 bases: TGTGCCAGCAGCGCTTACCAAGAGACCCAGTACTTC. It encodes CASSAYQETQYF.

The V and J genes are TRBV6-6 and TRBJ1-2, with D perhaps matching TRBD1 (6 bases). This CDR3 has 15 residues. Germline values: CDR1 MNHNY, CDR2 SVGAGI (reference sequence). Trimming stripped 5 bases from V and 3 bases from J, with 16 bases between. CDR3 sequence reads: CASSLPGAIDYGYTF. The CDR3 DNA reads TGTGCCAGCAGTCTCCCGGGGGCGATTGACTATGGCTACACCTTC.

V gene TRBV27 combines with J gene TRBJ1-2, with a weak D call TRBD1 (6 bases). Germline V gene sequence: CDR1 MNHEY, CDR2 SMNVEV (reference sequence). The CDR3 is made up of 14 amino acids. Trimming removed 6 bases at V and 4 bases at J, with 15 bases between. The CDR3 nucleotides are TGTGCCAGCAGCTCCTCGACAGGTACCTATGGCTACACCTTC. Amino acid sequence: CASSSSTGTYGYTF.